This T cell receptor beta chain was recorded in a study of cytomegalovirus exposure and HLA in healthy donors. General observations from the study: A prior analysis recorded that most TCR beta V segments were productive about 87% or about 30% of the time. One cluster of highly shared sequence variants probably arose as a sequencing artifact. Some TCR beta chains (164 of them) were listed as cytomegalovirus-associated.

For this clone: Its target is not known.

The germline V gene encodes CDR1 ENHRY and CDR2 SYGVKD. CDR3 length: 14 amino acids. The ends lost 6 bases at V and 2 bases at J; junction bases unmatched: 3. PCR used 60 Vbeta primers and 13 Jbeta primers. Data came from immunoSEQ multiplex PCR; TCRdb stores just in-frame clones and leaves some out. The data show nearly 95,000 clones, 60% to 80% seen once. Sequencing used PBMCs. The chain joins TRBV10-3 to TRBJ1-5; TRBD1 aligns across 8 bases. This receptor was obtained from a woman in her thirties or forties in good health and CMV-seronegative. CDR3 bases: TGTGCCATCAGCCAGGACAGGGGCAATCAGCCCCAGCATTTT. Protein sequence: CAISQDRGNQPQHF.